The entry below describes one TCR beta chain. Among the donors, all were healthy bone marrow donors. 60 Vbeta and 13 Jbeta primers were used in PCR. Assay used: immunoSEQ multiplex PCR; TCRdb lists only in-frame clones, some missing. In total, the table holds around 63,000 clones. Deletions cut 7 bases from V and 3 bases from J, with 12 bases between. The germline gives CDR1 LNHDA, CDR2 SQIVND (reference sequence). This CDR3 comprises 13 residues. The data derive from a study of cytomegalovirus exposure and HLA in healthy donors. Study at large: An analysis done earlier identified 120 million or so unique TCR beta sequences from about 179 million T cells.

The source is a woman in her thirties in good health and CMV-seronegative. Sequencing used PBMCs. The chain uses TRBV19 and TRBJ1-1; D might be TRBD1 (5 bases). The CDR3 DNA sequence: TGTGCCAGTACCTCAGGGTATTACACTGAAGCTTTCTTT. Translating gives CASTSGYYTEAFF.